This T cell receptor (beta chain) was identified in a study of CD8+ T cells in alopecia areata. For the study at large: Twice daily, treated patients received 5 to 10 mg of oral tofacitinib.

The authors extracted RNA and reverse transcribed it into cDNA as the sequencing template. Repertoires were generated with immunoSEQ multiplex PCR, while TCRdb's copy carries only in-frame clones and drops some. This table has 200,000 to 250,000 clones, about 64% appearing once. Treatment given: oral pan-JAK inhibitor, 5-10 mg twice daily. This TCR was sampled from a human donor with alopecia areata. The specimen comprised CD4+ T cells sorted from blood, sampled at week 4, from a patient treated with tofacitinib.

Written as DNA, the CDR3 is TGTGCCAGCAGTGAAGAGGGTCCGGTAGAGACCCAGTACTTC. Protein: CASSEEGPVETQYF. The chain employs TRBV25-1 and TRBJ2-5, with TRBD2 as a possible D gene (5 bases). The V and J ends lost 2 bases and 4 bases respectively, with 11 bases between them. The CDR3 runs 14 residues. Germline lookup yields CDR1 MGHDK and CDR2 SYGVNS.